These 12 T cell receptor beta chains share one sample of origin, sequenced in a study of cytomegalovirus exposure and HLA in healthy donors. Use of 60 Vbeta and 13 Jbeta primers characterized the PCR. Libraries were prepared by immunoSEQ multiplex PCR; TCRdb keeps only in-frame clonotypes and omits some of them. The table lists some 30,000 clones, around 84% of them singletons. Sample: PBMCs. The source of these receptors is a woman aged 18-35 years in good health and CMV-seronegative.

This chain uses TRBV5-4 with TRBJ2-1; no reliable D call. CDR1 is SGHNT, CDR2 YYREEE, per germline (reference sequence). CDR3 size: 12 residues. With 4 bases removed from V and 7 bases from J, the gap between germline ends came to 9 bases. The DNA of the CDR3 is TGTGCCAGCAGCGCCCCTCGGAATGAGCAGTTCTTC. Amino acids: CASSAPRNEQFF.

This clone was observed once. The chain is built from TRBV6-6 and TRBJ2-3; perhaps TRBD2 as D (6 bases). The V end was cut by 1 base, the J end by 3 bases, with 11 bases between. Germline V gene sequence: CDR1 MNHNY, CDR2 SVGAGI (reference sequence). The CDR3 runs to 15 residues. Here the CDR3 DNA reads TGTGCCAGCAGTTACTACGGGGGAACAACAGATACGCAGTATTTT. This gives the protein CASSYYGGTTDTQYF.

In nucleotides, the CDR3 is TGTGCCAGCAGTCCCCAAGCCGGGAGGCCCAGCACAGATACGCAGTATTTT. It specifies CASSPQAGRPSTDTQYF. The chain links TRBV27 to TRBJ2-3; 7 bases fit TRBD2. This CDR3 comprises 17 residues. V gave up 5 bases and J gave up 0 bases; unmatched junction bases: 11. CDR1 and CDR2 from the germline V gene are MNHEY and SMNVEV (reference sequence).

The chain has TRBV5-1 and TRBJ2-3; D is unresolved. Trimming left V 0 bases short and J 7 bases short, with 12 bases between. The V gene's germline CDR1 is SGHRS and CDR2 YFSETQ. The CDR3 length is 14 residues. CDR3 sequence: CASSLGDSRNTQYF. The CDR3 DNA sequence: TGCGCCAGCAGCTTGGGTGACTCTCGAAATACGCAGTATTTT.

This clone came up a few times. The CDR3 loop is CASSYLAGGPGEQYF. The CDR3 DNA sequence: TGTGCCAGCAGCTACTTAGCGGGAGGGCCGGGCGAGCAGTACTTC. The chain joins TRBV7-2 to TRBJ2-7; 11 bases line up with TRBD2. The J segment lost 6 bases and the V segment lost 4 bases, leaving 8 bases of the junction unmatched. The CDR3 covers 15 residues. Germline V lookup: CDR1 SGHTA, CDR2 FQGNSA.

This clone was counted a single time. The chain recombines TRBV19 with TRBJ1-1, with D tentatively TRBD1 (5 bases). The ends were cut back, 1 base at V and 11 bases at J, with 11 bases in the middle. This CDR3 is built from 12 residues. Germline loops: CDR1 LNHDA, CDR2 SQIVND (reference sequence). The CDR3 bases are TGTGCCAGTAGTATAGGAACAGGAGGGGCTTTCTTT. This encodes CASSIGTGGAFF. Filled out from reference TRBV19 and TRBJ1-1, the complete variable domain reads DGGITQSPKYLFRKEGQNVTLSCEQNLNHDAMYWYRQDPGQGLRLIYYSQIVNDFQKGDIAEGYSVSREKKESFPLTVTSAQKNPTAFYLCASSIGTGGAFFGQGTRLTVV.

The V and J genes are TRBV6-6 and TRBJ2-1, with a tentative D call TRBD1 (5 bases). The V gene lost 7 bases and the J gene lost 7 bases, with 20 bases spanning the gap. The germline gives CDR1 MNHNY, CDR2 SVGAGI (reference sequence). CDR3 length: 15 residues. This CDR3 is CASTTTVGRPNEQFF. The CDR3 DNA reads TGTGCCAGCACCACGACAGTGGGGCGGCCAAATGAGCAGTTCTTC.

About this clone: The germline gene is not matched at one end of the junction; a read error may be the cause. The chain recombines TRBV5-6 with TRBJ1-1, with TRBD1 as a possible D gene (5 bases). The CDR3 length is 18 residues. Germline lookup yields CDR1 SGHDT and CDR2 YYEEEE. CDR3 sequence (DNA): TGTGCCAGCACCTTGAGAGAACTGATATGGACAATGAACACTGAAGCTTTCTTT. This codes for CASTLRELIWTMNTEAFF.

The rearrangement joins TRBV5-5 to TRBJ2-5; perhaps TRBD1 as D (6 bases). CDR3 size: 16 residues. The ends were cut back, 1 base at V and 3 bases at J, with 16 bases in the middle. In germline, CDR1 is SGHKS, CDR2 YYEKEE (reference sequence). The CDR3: CASSLLLGAGEETQYF. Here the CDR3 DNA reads TGTGCCAGCAGCTTGCTTCTGGGGGCAGGGGAAGAGACCCAGTACTTC.

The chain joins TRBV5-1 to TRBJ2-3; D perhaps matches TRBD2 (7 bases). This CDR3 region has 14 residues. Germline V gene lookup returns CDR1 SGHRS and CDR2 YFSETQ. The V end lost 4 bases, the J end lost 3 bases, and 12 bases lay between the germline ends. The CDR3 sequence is CASSRGEGTDTQYF. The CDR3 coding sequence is TGCGCCAGCAGCAGGGGGGAGGGGACAGATACGCAGTATTTT. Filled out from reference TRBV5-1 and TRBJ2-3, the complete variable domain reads KAGVTQTPRYLIKTRGQQVTLSCSPISGHRSVSWYQQTPGQGLQFLFEYFSETQRNKGNFPGRFSGRQFSNSRSEMNVSTLELGDSALYLCASSRGEGTDTQYFGPGTRLTVL.

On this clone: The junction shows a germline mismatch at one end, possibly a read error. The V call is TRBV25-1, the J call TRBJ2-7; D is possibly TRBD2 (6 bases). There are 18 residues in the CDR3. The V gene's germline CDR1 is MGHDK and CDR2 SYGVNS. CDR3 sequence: CASSASPGLKKNSYEQYF. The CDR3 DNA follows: TGTGCCAGTAGTGCAAGTCCGGGACTGAAGAAAAACTCCTACGAGCAGTACTTC.

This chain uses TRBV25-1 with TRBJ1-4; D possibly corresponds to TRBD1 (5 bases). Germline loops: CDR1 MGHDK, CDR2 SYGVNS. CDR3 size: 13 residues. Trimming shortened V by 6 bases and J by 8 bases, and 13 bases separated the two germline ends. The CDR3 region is CASRQDGREKLFF. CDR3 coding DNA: TGTGCCAGCAGACAGGATGGTAGGGAAAAACTGTTTTTT.